These T cell receptor beta chains were read from a single sample in a study of control samples from healthy donors and cancer patients. The table came from immunoSEQ multiplex PCR; TCRdb's copy has only in-frame clones and leaves some out. This repertoire shows some 71,000 clones, about nine tenths found once; its top ten account for around 5.5%. Sequenced material: PBMCs. These receptors originate from a man in his 60s with colorectal cancer. Both conserved end residues are part of each CDR3. D genes are given only for firm matches. Rows may omit the clone size; those that give it use once, few, many or a size class.

>TRBJ2-7|NA|TRBV21-1|NA
CASSGQGAVFPSWQYF
TGTGCCAGCAGCGGACAGGGGGCGGTTTTTCCTTCATGGCAGTACTTC
>TRBJ2-7|TRBD2|TRBV7-2|NA
CASSLQLAGTSYEQYF
TGTGCCAGCAGCTTACAACTAGCGGGGACCTCCTACGAGCAGTACTTC
>TRBJ1-5|NA|TRBV19|NA
CASSEGGGGNQPQHF
TGTGCCAGTAGTGAGGGCGGGGGAGGCAATCAGCCCCAGCATTTT
>TRBJ1-1|NA|TRBV7-2|once
CASRPGPSNTEAFF
TGTGCCAGCAGACCGGGACCTTCGAACACTGAAGCTTTCTTT
>TRBJ2-5|NA|TRBV2|NA
CASSASQETQYF
TGTGCCAGCAGTGCTAGCCAGGAGACCCAGTACTTC
>TRBJ1-3|TRBD1|TRBV28|NA
CASSALQGAPGNTIYF
TGTGCCAGCAGTGCATTACAGGGGGCGCCTGGAAACACCATATATTTT
>TRBJ1-2|TRBD1|TRBV4-1|NA
CASSQEGQSERANYGYTF
TGCGCCAGCAGCCAAGAGGGACAGTCCGAGAGAGCTAACTATGGCTACACCTTC
>TRBJ2-7|NA|TRBV6-2/TRBV6-3|few
CASSVGGPSFEQYF
TGTGCCAGCAGCGTGGGGGGGCCCTCTTTCGAGCAGTACTTC
>TRBJ2-1|NA|TRBV18|NA
CASSPLPQGYNEQFF
TGTGCCAGCTCACCACTCCCACAGGGATACAATGAGCAGTTCTTC
>TRBJ2-1|TRBD2|TRBV4-3|NA
CASSQRPGGDNEQFF
TGCGCCAGCAGCCAACGGCCCGGGGGGGACAATGAGCAGTTCTTC
>TRBJ1-6|TRBD1|TRBV10-1|NA
CASRGFFFRGPSSYNSPLHF
TGCGCCAGTCGGGGGTTTTTCTTTAGGGGGCCGAGCTCCTATAATTCACCCCTCCACTTT
>TRBJ1-1|NA|TRBV14|NA
CASSQESRTVEAFF
TGTGCCAGCAGCCAAGAATCCAGGACAGTTGAAGCTTTCTTT
>TRBJ2-7|NA|TRBV2|once
CASKKGDRPLGQYF
TGTGCCAGCAAGAAGGGGGACCGACCTCTCGGGCAGTACTTC
>TRBJ1-1|TRBD1|TRBV5-1|NA
CASKRDSSFGTEAFF
TGCGCCAGCAAGCGGGACAGCTCCTTTGGCACTGAAGCTTTCTTT
>TRBJ2-3|TRBD1|TRBV7-2|NA
CASSDRGLGTDTQYF
TGTGCCAGCAGCGACAGGGGGCTGGGCACAGATACGCAGTATTTT
>TRBJ2-1|TRBD2|TRBV19|NA
CASRKLAGVNNEQFF
TGTGCCAGTAGGAAACTAGCGGGGGTCAACAATGAGCAGTTCTTC
>TRBJ1-1|NA|TRBV7-9|NA
CASSPKGWQNRLNTEAFF
TGTGCCAGCAGCCCGAAGGGATGGCAGAACAGATTGAACACTGAAGCTTTCTTT
>TRBJ2-7|TRBD1|TRBV4-1|NA
CASTPGQGYGEQYF
TGCGCCAGCACCCCGGGACAGGGTTACGGAGAGCAGTACTTC
>TRBJ2-3|NA|TRBV19|NA
CASSRGSHGTDTQYF
TGTGCCAGTAGTCGGGGGAGCCATGGCACAGATACGCAGTATTTT